Given below is one T cell receptor beta chain in context. Antigen unknown. These data originate in a study of lymphopenia after photon versus proton radiotherapy. The study's findings and limits: Relative stability marked proton patients; photon patients lost diversity and naive cells.

This CDR3 spans 13 amino acids. The junction had 6 bases not matched to a gene; V was cut back by 11 bases and J by 4 bases. In germline, CDR1 is MNHNY, CDR2 SVGAGI (reference sequence). Profiled with immunoSEQ multiplex PCR; TCRdb holds only in-frame clones, not every one. Here the sample spans tens of thousands of clones, 70% to 90% being singletons. Sequencing used peripheral blood, obtained from a patient treated with photon-based radiotherapy. The sequence came from a woman aged 50 to 60 with pancreatic cancer. The chain is built from TRBV6-6 and TRBJ1-4; 8 nucleotides align to TRBD1. CDR3 amino acids: CAGRQGLNEKLFF. The CDR3 DNA reads as TGTGCCGGACGACAGGGGCTTAATGAAAAACTGTTTTTT.